One and the same sample provided the 17 T cell receptor beta chains below, sequenced in a study of molecular identifiers for immune sequencing clone quantification. In TCRdb, the PCR reads were re-called with MiXCR into one record per CDR3 protein. The sample lists about 640,000 distinct CDR3 sequences, approximately 20% occurring once. Source material: naive CD8+ T cells from blood, with Jurkat cell RNA spiked in. The subset is: FACS-sorted CD8+CD4-CCR7+CD45RA+ naive T cells. The source is a human donor in good health. Some libraries in this study had Jurkat cell RNA spiked in.

This clonotype was seen repeatedly, ten times or more. J is TRBJ2-5 and V is TRBV20-1; 8 bases fit TRBD2. J lost 0 bases, V lost 6 bases, and 6 bases had no gene match. Looked up from germline, CDR1 is DFQATT and CDR2 is SNEGSKA (reference sequence). The CDR3 covers 14 residues. As DNA, the CDR3 is TGCAGTGCATCCCAAGCGGGGGACCAAGAGACCCAGTACTTC. Amino acid sequence: CSASQAGDQETQYF.

The chain joins TRBV9 to TRBJ1-3; 8 nucleotides match TRBD1. V trimming: 1 base; J trimming: 3 bases; junction bases outside the gene matches: 3. In germline, CDR1 is SGDLS, CDR2 YYNGEE. The CDR3 totals 15 residues. The CDR3, as DNA: TGTGCCAGCAGCGTATCCAGGGGGCGTGGAAACACCATATATTTT. This gives the protein CASSVSRGRGNTIYF.

Concerning this clonotype: An end of the junction does not agree with germline; a read error may underlie this. J is TRBJ1-2 and V is TRBV29-1; D unclear. The length of the CDR3 is 16 residues. The germline CDR1 and CDR2 sequences are SQVTM and ANQGSEA. CDR3 amino acids: CSVEGYPTLQNYGCTF. Written as DNA, the CDR3 is TGCAGCGTTGAAGGTTACCCTACACTCCAAAACTATGGCTGCACCTTC.

The J gene is TRBJ2-7, the V gene TRBV11-1; D tentatively fits TRBD1 or TRBD2 (6 bases each). V was trimmed by 5 bases and J by 5 bases, leaving 16 bases between them. CDR1 SGHAT and CDR2 FQDESV come from the germline V gene (reference sequence). The CDR3 consists of 14 residues. The DNA of the CDR3 is TGTGCCAGCAGCCAGATCCGGGGGCTTAACGAGCAGTACTTC. Protein: CASSQIRGLNEQYF.

In its sample, this clonotype was seen many times. The rearrangement joins TRBV7-2 to TRBJ2-3; 13 bases fit TRBD2. Unmatched junction bases numbered 12, after V lost 4 bases and J lost 2 bases. The CDR3 extends over 19 amino acids. Germline values: CDR1 SGHTA, CDR2 FQGNSA. CDR3: CASSSAFVGTSGATDTQYF. The CDR3 DNA reads TGTGCCAGCAGCTCCGCGTTCGTAGGGACTAGCGGGGCCACAGATACGCAGTATTTT.

The rearrangement links TRBV24-1 to TRBJ2-7, with D uncertain. Germline V CDR1 and CDR2: KGHDR, SFDVKD. V lost 3 bases and J lost 2, with 10 bases in between. CDR3 length: 14 amino acids. CDR3 protein: CATSDNGPTYEQYF. In DNA, the CDR3 is TGTGCCACCAGTGATAACGGGCCTACCTACGAGCAGTACTTC.

This clonotype has at least ten counts. This chain joins TRBV28 and TRBJ2-3, with D unresolved. CDR1 is MDHEN and CDR2 is SYDVKM in the germline V gene. Trimming pared 7 bases from V and 3 bases from J, leaving 20 bases between. The CDR3 loop spans 16 amino acids. CDR3 region: CASISFEGAVTDTQYF. The CDR3 DNA sequence: TGTGCCAGCATCTCCTTCGAAGGAGCAGTAACAGATACGCAGTATTTT.

A remark on this clonotype: A junction boundary mismatches the germline segment, possibly from a read error. The chain uses TRBV10-3 and TRBJ2-1; unclear D gene. There are 12 residues in the CDR3. Germline CDR1 reads ENHRY; CDR2 reads SYGVKD. CDR3 sequence (DNA): TGTGCCATCAGTGAGGTCGACAATGAGCGGTTCTTC. Its protein product is CAISEVDNERFF.

This clonotype was detected many times. The rearrangement links TRBV19 to TRBJ2-7; 10 positions match TRBD2. Germline trimming cut 4 bases from V and 6 bases from J; bases unmatched to any gene: 6. This CDR3 has 14 amino acids. In germline, CDR1 is LNHDA, CDR2 SQIVND (reference sequence). The CDR3 DNA reads as TGTGCCAGTAGTACGCTAGCGGGAGCGTCCGAGCAGTACTTC. It encodes CASSTLAGASEQYF.

This clonotype was seen at least ten times. J is TRBJ2-1 and V is TRBV10-2; 9 positions agree with TRBD2. The CDR3 is 16 residues long. Germline V CDR1 and CDR2: WSHSY, SAAADI. V shed 4 bases and J 0 bases; nucleotides not matched to a gene: 4. CDR3 in DNA: TGCGCCAGCAGTGTCAGCGGGGGGCCCTCCTACAATGAGCAGTTCTTC. Its translation is CASSVSGGPSYNEQFF.

This clonotype was observed at least ten times. V is TRBV12-3 or TRBV12-4 and J is TRBJ2-5; no clear D gene. CDR3 length: 13 residues. Trimming removed 8 bases at V and 5 bases at J, with 15 bases between. CDR3 in amino acids: CASGSGWAETQYF. CDR3 sequence (DNA): TGTGCCAGCGGCTCTGGGTGGGCGGAGACCCAGTACTTC.

The chain is built from TRBV20-1 and TRBJ1-2, with 8 bases identical to TRBD1. CDR1 DFQATT and CDR2 SNEGSKA come from the germline V gene (reference sequence). This CDR3 comprises 14 residues. Losses at the gene ends were 6 bases for V and 6 bases for J; bases not matched to a gene: 12. In nucleotides, the CDR3 is TGCAGTGCGAGCCGACAGGGGATGCTTAATGGCTACACCTTC. Translation gives CSASRQGMLNGYTF.

This clonotype has a handful of counts. The CDR3 protein is CASSFRQRETQYF. For the CDR3, the DNA is TGTGCCAGCAGTTTCCGACAGCGGGAGACCCAGTACTTC. The rearrangement joins TRBV6-4 to TRBJ2-5; tentatively, D is TRBD1 or TRBD2 (5 bases each). CDR1 and CDR2 from the germline V gene are MRHNA and SNTAGT. The V and J ends lost 5 bases and 5 bases respectively, with 12 bases between them. The CDR3 runs 13 residues.

This clonotype came up once. A much larger clone differs from this one at a single base, so this may be a read error. The conserved closing phenylalanine or tryptophan is absent in this CDR3, likely reflecting a read error. The chain couples TRBV28 to TRBJ2-5, with 7 bases aligning to TRBD2. Germline assignment: CDR1 MDHEN and CDR2 SYDVKM. The CDR3 has 13 residues. J gave up 1 base and V 6 bases, and 2 bases lay outside the gene matches. The CDR3 loop reads CASRGGVQETQYI. The DNA for the CDR3 is TGTGCCAGCAGGGGGGGGGTCCAAGAGACCCAGTACATC.

V and J are TRBV4-3 and TRBJ2-2; 7 nucleotides line up with TRBD1. Germline CDR1 reads LGHNA; CDR2 reads YSLEER. J lost 6 bases, V lost 0 bases, and 4 bases had no gene match. The CDR3 loop spans 15 amino acids. The CDR3 DNA reads as TGCGCCAGCAGCCAAGATGTAACAGGGGCCGGGGAGCTGTTTTTT. Residues: CASSQDVTGAGELFF.

Concerning this clonotype itself: A read error may explain this, as a much larger clone is one base away. The chain carries TRBV9 and TRBJ2-5; the D gene is possibly TRBD1 (5 bases). Trimming removed 2 bases from V and 0 bases from J, with 11 bases in between. Germline V gene data show CDR1 as SGDLS and CDR2 as YYNGEE. This CDR3 region has 15 residues. The CDR3 bases are TGTGCCAGCAGCGTTGGGGCAGGGTACCAAGAGACCCAGTACTTC. The encoded protein is CASSVGAGYQETQYF. The variable domain in full, with the rest retrieved from reference TRBV9 and TRBJ2-5, is DSGVTQTPKHLITATGQRVTLRCSPRSGDLSVYWYQQSLDQGLQFLIQYYNGEERAKGNILERFSAQQFPDLHSELNLSSLELGDSALYFCASSVGAGYQETQYFGPGTRLLVL.

This clonotype turned up a few times. J is TRBJ2-7 and V is TRBV11-2; the match to TRBD2 covers 7 bases. V lost 5 bases, J lost 6 bases, and 4 bases stayed unmatched. This CDR3 contains 12 residues. Germline CDR1 and CDR2: SGHAT and FQNNGV. The CDR3 is CASSDGGTEQYF. Here the CDR3 DNA reads TGTGCCAGCAGCGACGGGGGGACCGAGCAGTACTTC.